The clone carrying this TCR beta chain has at least ten counts. Its antigen is still unknown. This CDR3 region has 14 residues. V was shortened by 1 base and J by 3 bases, with 10 bases between the two germline ends. Germline CDR1 SGHRS, CDR2 YFSETQ. TCRdb ran MiXCR on the multiplex PCR reads and lists one entry per CDR3 protein. Among more than 85,000 distinct CDR3 sequences listed, approximately 22% were seen once. These data come from a study of breast tumors, draining lymph nodes, adjacent tissues. Study results and caveats: Most tumor T cells seemingly derive from lymph node, then expand in tumor. Data only fit, rather than demonstrated, lymph node origin of most tumor T cells.

Axillary draining lymph nodes of breast cancer patients supplied the node samples. The chain combines TRBV5-1 with TRBJ2-5; D is possibly TRBD2 (5 bases). The source of this sequence is a female donor with breast cancer. Some clones in this sample may be carry-over from other donors' samples. The specimen sequenced was axillary lymph node tissue. This chain's CDR3 is CASSLSGGKETQYF. The CDR3, as DNA: TGCGCCAGCAGCTTGAGCGGAGGCAAAGAGACCCAGTACTTC.